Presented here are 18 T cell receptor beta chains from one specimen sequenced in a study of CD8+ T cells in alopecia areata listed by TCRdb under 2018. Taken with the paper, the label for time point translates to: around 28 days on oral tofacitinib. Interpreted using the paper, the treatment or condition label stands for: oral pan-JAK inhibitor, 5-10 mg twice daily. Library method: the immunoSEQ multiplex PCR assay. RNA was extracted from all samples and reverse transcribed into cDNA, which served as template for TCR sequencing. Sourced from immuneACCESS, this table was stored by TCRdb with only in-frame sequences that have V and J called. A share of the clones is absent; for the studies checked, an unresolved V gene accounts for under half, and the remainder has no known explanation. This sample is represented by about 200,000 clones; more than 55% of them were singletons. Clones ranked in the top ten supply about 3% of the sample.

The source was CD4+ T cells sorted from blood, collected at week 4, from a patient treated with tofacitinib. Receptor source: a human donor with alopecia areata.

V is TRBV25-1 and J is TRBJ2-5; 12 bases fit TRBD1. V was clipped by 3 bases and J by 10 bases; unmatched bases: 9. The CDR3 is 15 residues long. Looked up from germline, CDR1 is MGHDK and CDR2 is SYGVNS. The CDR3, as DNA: TGTGCCAGCAGTGACCCCGGGACAGGGGGCGCGGACCAGTACTTC. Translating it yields CASSDPGTGGADQYF.

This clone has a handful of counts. This CDR3 is CASSARTGWAHEQFF. The CDR3 nucleotides are TGTGCCAGCAGCGCCAGGACAGGGTGGGCGCATGAGCAGTTCTTC. The V gene is TRBV7-3, the J gene TRBJ2-1; 8 nucleotides agree with TRBD1. This CDR3 has 15 residues. The junction had 11 bases not matched to a gene; V was cut back by 5 bases and J by 8 bases. The germline gives CDR1 SGHTA, CDR2 FQGTGA.

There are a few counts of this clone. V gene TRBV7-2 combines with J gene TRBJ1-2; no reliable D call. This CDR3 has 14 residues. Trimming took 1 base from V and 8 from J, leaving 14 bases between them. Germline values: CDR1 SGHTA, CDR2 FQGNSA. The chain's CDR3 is CASSLGVDLGGYTF. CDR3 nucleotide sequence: TGTGCCAGCAGCTTAGGGGTGGATTTGGGAGGCTACACCTTC.

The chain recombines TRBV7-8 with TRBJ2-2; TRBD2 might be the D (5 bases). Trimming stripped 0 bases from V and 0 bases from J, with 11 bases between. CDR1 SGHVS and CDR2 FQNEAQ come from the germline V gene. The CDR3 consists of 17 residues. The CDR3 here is CASSLAEGAPNTGELFF. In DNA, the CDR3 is TGTGCCAGCAGCTTAGCAGAGGGTGCCCCGAACACCGGGGAGCTGTTTTTT.

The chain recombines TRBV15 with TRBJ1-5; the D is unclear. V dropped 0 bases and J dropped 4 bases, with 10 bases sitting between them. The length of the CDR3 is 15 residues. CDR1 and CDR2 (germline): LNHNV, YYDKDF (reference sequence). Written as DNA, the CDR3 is TGTGCCACCAGCAGAGATATGGGTCCTAATCAGCCCCAGCATTTT. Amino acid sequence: CATSRDMGPNQPQHF.

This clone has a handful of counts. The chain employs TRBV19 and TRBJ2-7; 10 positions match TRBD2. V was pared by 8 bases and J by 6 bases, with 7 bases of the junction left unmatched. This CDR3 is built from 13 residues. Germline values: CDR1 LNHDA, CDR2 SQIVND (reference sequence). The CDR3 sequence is CASSPGLASEQYF. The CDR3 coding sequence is TGTGCCAGTTCACCGGGACTAGCGAGCGAGCAGTACTTC. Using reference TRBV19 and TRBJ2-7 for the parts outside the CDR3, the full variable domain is DGGITQSPKYLFRKEGQNVTLSCEQNLNHDAMYWYRQDPGQGLRLIYYSQIVNDFQKGDIAEGYSVSREKKESFPLTVTSAQKNPTAFYLCASSPGLASEQYFGPGTRLTVT.

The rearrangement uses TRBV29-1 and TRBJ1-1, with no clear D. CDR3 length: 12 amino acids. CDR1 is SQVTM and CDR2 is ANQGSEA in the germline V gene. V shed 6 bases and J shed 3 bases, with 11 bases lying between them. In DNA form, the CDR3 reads TGCAGCGTCCTAAGACTCTACACTGAAGCTTTCTTT. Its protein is CSVLRLYTEAFF.

The CDR3 loop reads CASKGNNEQFF. CDR3 coding DNA: TGTGCCAGCAAAGGGAACAATGAGCAGTTCTTC. The chain uses TRBV25-1 and TRBJ2-1; the D is unclear. CDR1 is MGHDK and CDR2 is SYGVNS in the germline V gene. The CDR3 covers 11 residues. Trimming took off 7 bases at V and 5 bases at J, with 6 bases between the two ends.

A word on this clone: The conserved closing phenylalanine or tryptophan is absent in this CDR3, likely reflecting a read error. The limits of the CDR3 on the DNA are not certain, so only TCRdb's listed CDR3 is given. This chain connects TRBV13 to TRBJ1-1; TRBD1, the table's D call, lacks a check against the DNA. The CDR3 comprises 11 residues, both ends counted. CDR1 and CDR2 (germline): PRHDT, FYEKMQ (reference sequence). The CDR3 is CASSARTAPWV.

The CDR3 loop is CASSLVGTTQETQYF. Here the CDR3 DNA reads TGCGCCAGCAGCTTGGTGGGGACTACCCAAGAGACCCAGTACTTC. This chain joins TRBV5-1 and TRBJ2-5; 7 bases match TRBD2. J was trimmed by 1 base and V by 0 bases; bases with no gene match: 3. There are 15 residues in the CDR3. The germline V gene has CDR1 SGHRS and CDR2 YFSETQ.

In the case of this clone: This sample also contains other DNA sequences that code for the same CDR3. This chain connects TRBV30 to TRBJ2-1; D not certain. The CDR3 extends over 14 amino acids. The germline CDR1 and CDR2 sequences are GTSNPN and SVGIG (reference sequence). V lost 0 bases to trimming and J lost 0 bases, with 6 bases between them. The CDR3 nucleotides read TGTGCCTGGAGTGTACTGAGCTCCTACAATGAGCAGTTCTTC. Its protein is CAWSVLSSYNEQFF.

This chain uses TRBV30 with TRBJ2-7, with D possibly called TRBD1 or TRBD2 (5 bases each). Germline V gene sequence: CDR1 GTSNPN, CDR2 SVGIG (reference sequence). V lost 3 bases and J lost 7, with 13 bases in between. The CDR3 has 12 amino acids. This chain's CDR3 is CAWSGDAGEQYF. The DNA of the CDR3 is TGTGCCTGGAGCGGGGACGCCGGGGAGCAGTACTTC. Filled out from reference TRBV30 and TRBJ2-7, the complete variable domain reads SQTIHQWPATLVQPVGSPLSLECTVEGTSNPNLYWYRQAAGRGLQLLFYSVGIGQISSEVPQNLSASRPQDRQFILSSKKLLLSDSGFYLCAWSGDAGEQYFGPGTRLTVT.

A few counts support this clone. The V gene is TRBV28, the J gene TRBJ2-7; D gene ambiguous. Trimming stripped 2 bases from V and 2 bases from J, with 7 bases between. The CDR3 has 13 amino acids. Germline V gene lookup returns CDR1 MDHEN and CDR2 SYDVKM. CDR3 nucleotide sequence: TGTGCCAGCAGTTTAAGAGTTCCCTACGAGCAGTACTTC. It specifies CASSLRVPYEQYF.

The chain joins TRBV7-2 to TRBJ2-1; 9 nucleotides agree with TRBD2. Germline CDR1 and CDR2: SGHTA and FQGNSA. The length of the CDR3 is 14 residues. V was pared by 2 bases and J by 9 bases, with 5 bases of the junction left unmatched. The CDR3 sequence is CASSLQPSGVEQFF. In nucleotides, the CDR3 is TGTGCCAGCAGCTTACAGCCTAGCGGGGTTGAGCAGTTCTTC.

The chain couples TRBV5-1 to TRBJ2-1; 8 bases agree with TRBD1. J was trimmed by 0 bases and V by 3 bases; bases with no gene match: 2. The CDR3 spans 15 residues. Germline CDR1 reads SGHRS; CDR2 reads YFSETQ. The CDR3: CASSSGQGSYNEQFF. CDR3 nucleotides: TGCGCCAGCAGCTCAGGACAGGGCTCCTACAATGAGCAGTTCTTC.

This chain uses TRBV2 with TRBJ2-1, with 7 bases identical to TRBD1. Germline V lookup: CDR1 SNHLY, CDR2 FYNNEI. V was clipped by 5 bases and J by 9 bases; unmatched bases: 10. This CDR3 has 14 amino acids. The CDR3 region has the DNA TGTGCCAGCAGTTACAGGGGACAAGCGATTGAGCAGTTCTTC. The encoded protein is CASSYRGQAIEQFF.

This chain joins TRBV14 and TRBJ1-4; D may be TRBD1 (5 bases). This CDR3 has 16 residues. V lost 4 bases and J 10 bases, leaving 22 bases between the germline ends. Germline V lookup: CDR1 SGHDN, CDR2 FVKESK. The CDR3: CASSRLSGPARGKLFF. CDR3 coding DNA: TGTGCCAGCAGCCGATTATCGGGACCAGCACGGGGAAAACTGTTTTTT.

As DNA, the CDR3 is TGTGCCAGCAGCCCGCAGGGGGCGCCGGGAGAGACCCAGTACTTC. This sequence encodes CASSPQGAPGETQYF. The gene calls are TRBV7-3 and TRBJ2-5, with 8 bases fitting TRBD1. CDR3 length equals 15 residues. The junction had 9 bases not matched to a gene; V was cut back by 5 bases and J by 4 bases. Germline values: CDR1 SGHTA, CDR2 FQGTGA.